These 3 T cell receptor beta chains share one sample of origin, sequenced in a study of cytomegalovirus exposure and HLA in healthy donors. Assay used: immunoSEQ multiplex PCR; TCRdb lists only in-frame clones, some missing. The sample has 130,000 or so clones, 80% to 90% seen once. Specimen: PBMCs. The receptor set was obtained from a woman aged 18-29 years in good health and CMV-seropositive.

The CDR3 DNA follows: TGTGCCAGCAGTGAATCCACAGGGGAGCAGTACTTC. It specifies CASSESTGEQYF. This chain connects TRBV2 to TRBJ2-7; perhaps TRBD1 as D (6 bases). CDR1 and CDR2 from the germline V gene are SNHLY and FYNNEI. Trimming stripped 2 bases from V and 7 bases from J, with 9 bases between. CDR3 length equals 12 residues.

The gene calls are TRBV5-1 and TRBJ2-5; tentative D call: TRBD2 (5 bases). Between the trimmed V and J ends, which lost 4 bases and 4 bases, there was a span of 23 bases. CDR3 length: 17 amino acids. Germline CDR1 is SGHRS and CDR2 is YFSETQ. The CDR3 DNA reads as TGCGCCAGCAGCAGAGGAGCGTCGGGGAACAAAGGAGAGACCCAGTACTTC. The encoded protein is CASSRGASGNKGETQYF.

This chain uses TRBV6-5 with TRBJ2-3; 11 bases agree with TRBD2. Germline V gives CDR1 MNHEY, CDR2 SVGAGI. This CDR3 is 15 amino acids long. V lost 6 bases and J lost 4; bases outside the gene matches: 6. The DNA for the CDR3 is TGTGCCAGCAGCTTTAGCGGGGGGGCGGCAGATACGCAGTATTTT. This sequence encodes CASSFSGGAADTQYF.